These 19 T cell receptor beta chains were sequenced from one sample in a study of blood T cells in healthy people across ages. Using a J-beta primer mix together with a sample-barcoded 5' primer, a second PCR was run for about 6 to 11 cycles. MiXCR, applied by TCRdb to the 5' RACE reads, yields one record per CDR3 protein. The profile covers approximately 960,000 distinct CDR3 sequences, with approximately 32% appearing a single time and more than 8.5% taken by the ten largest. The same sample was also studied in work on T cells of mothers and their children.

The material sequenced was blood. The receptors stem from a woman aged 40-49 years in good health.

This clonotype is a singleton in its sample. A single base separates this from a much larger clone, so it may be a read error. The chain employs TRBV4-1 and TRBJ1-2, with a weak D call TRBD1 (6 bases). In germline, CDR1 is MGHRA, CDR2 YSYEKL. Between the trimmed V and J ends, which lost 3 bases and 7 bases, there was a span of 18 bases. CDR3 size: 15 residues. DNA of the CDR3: TGCGCCAGCAGCCACCCCGACAGGCTATGTGGTGGCTACACCTTC. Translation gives CASSHPDRLCGGYTF.

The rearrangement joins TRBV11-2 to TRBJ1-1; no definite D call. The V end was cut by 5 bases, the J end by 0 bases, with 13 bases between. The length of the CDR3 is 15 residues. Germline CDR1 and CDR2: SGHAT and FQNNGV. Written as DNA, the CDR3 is TGTGCCAGCAGCCCCCGACTAGGATTGAACACTGAAGCTTTCTTT. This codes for CASSPRLGLNTEAFF.

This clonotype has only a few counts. The CDR3 DNA follows: TGTGCCAGCAGCCCTTGGGGTGGGGCTGGGAATCAGCCCCAGCATTTT. Protein product: CASSPWGGAGNQPQHF. J is TRBJ1-5 and V is TRBV12-3 or TRBV12-4, with D maybe TRBD1 (5 bases). The CDR3 runs 16 residues. The V gene lost 6 bases and the J gene lost 4 bases, with 19 bases spanning the gap.

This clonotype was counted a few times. Written as DNA, the CDR3 is TGTGCCAGCAGCGTAGAAGTTTTAGCGGGGGAAGAGCAGTACTTC. It yields the protein CASSVEVLAGEEQYF. This sequence joins TRBV9 and TRBJ2-7; 9 bases map to TRBD2. Trimming removed 0 bases from V and 7 bases from J; junction bases left unmatched: 8. Germline V gives CDR1 SGDLS, CDR2 YYNGEE. The CDR3 is 15 amino acids.

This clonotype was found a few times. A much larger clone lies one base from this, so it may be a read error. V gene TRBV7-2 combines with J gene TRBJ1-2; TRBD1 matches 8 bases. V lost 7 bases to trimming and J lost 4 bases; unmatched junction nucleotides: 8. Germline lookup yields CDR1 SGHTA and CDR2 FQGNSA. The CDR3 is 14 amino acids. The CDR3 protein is CASNSTGEGYGYTF. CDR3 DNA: TGTGCCAGCAACTCGACAGGGGAGGGCTATGGCTACACCTTC.

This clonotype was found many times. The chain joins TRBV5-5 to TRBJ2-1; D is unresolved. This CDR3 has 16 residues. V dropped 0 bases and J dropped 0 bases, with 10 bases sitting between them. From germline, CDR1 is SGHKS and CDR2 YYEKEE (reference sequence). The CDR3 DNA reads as TGTGCCAGCAGCTTGGTTAGGACCCGCTCCTACAATGAGCAGTTCTTC. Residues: CASSLVRTRSYNEQFF.

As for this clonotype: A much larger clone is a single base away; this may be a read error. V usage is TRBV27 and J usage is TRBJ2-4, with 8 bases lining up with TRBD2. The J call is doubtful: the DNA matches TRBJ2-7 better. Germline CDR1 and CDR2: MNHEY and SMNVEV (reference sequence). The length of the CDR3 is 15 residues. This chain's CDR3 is CASSSGRGAHYEQYF. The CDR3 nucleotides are TGTGCCAGCAGTTCGGGGCGGGGGGCCCATTACGAGCAGTACTTC.

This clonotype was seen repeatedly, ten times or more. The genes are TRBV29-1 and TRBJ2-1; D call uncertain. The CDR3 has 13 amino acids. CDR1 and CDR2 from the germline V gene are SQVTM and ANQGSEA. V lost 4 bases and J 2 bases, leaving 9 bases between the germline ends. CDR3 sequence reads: CSVGRGTYNEQFF. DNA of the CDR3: TGCAGCGTTGGTAGAGGTACCTACAATGAGCAGTTCTTC.

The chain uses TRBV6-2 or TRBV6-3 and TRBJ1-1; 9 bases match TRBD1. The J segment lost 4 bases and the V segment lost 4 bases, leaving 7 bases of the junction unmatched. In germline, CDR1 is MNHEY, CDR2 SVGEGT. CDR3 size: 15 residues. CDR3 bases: TGTGCCAGCAGTTTAGACAGGGGGTTTGCCACTGAAGCTTTCTTT. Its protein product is CASSLDRGFATEAFF.

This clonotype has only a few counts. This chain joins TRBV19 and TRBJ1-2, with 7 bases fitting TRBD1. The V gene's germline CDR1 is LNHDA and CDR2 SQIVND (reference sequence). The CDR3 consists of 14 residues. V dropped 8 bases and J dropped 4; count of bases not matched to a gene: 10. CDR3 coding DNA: TGTGCCAGTGGTACGACAGGGAGGTCCTATGGCTACACCTTC. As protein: CASGTTGRSYGYTF.

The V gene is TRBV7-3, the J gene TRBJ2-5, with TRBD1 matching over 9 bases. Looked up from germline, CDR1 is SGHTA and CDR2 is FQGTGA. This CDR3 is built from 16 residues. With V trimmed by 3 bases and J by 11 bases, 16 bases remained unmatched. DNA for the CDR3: TGTGCCAGCAGCTTGTCTGCGGGACAGGGTCCCAATGAGCAGTACTTC. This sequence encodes CASSLSAGQGPNEQYF.

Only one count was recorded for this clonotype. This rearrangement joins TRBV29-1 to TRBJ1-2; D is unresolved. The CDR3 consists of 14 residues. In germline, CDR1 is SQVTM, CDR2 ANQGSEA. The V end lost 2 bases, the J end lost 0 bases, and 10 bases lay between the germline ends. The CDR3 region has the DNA TGCAGCGTTGAAAGTGGACGGGCTAACTATGGCTACACCTTC. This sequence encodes CSVESGRANYGYTF. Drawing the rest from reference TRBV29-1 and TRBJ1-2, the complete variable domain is SAVISQKPSRDICQRGTSLTIQCQVDSQVTMMFWYRQQPGQSLTLIATANQGSEATYESGFVIDKFPISRPNLTFSTLTVSNMSPEDSSIYLCSVESGRANYGYTFGSGTRLTVV.

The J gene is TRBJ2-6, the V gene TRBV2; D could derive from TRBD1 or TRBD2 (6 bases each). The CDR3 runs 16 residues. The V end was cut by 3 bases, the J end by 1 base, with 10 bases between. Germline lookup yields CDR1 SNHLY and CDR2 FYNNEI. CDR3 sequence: CASSEQGRSGANVLTF. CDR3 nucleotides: TGTGCCAGCAGTGAGCAGGGGAGGTCTGGGGCCAACGTCCTGACTTTC.

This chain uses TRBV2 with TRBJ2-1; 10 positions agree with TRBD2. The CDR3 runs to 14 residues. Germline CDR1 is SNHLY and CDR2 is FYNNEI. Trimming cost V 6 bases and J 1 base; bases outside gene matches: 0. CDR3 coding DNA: TGTGCCAGCAGGACTAGCGGGTCCTACAATGAGCAGTTCTTC. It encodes CASRTSGSYNEQFF.

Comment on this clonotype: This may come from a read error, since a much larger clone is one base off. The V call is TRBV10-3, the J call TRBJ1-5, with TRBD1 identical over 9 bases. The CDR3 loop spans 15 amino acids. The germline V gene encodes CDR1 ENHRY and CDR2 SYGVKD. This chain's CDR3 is CVISVGTGWNQPQHF. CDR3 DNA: TGTGTCATCAGTGTGGGGACAGGGTGGAATCAGCCCCAGCATTTT.

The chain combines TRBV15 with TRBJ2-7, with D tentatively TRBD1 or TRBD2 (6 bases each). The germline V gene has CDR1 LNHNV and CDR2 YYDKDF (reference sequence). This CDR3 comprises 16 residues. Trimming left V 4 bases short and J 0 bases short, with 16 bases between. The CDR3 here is CATSTQLGGNSYEQYF. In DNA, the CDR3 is TGTGCCACCAGCACGCAACTAGGGGGGAACTCCTACGAGCAGTACTTC.

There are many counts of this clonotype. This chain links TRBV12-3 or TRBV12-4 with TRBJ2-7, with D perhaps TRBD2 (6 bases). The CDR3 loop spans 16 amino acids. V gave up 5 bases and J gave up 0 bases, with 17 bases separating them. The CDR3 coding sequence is TGTGCCAGCAGTGGGTTCGGGACGGGACTCTCCTACGAGCAGTACTTC. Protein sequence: CASSGFGTGLSYEQYF.

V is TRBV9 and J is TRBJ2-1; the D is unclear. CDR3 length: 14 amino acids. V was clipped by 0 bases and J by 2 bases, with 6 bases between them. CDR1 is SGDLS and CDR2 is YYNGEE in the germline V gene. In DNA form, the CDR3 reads TGTGCCAGCAGCGTAGATGGGCCCTACAATGAGCAGTTCTTC. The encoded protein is CASSVDGPYNEQFF.

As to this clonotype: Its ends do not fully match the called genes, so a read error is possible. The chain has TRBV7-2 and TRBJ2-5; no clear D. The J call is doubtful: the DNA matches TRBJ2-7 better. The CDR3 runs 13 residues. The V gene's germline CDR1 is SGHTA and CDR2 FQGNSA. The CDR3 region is CACSSALTYEQYF. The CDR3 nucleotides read TGTGCCTGCAGCTCGGCACTAACCTACGAGCAGTACTTC.